These 9 T cell receptor beta chains originate from one sample sequenced in a study of cytomegalovirus exposure and HLA in healthy donors. The table came from immunoSEQ multiplex PCR; TCRdb's copy has only in-frame clones and leaves some out. Among 300,000 to 450,000 clones, more than 80% were seen once, and the ten largest hold approximately 0.86%. The sequencing sample was made of PBMCs. The receptors were sampled from a woman aged 18-35 years in good health and CMV-seronegative.

The rearrangement links TRBV2 to TRBJ1-2, with TRBD1 identical over 9 bases. The germline V gene has CDR1 SNHLY and CDR2 FYNNEI. J gave up 2 bases and V 6 bases, and 4 bases lay outside the gene matches. This CDR3 region has 14 residues. CDR3 residues: CASRGDRVNYGYTF. The CDR3, as DNA: TGTGCCAGCAGGGGGGACAGGGTGAACTATGGCTACACCTTC.

The V call is TRBV9, the J call TRBJ2-7; TRBD2 might be the D (5 bases). V gave up 4 bases and J gave up 2 bases, with 16 bases separating them. The germline V gene has CDR1 SGDLS and CDR2 YYNGEE. This CDR3 comprises 15 residues. The CDR3 loop reads CASSQNAGVAYEQYF. Written as DNA, the CDR3 is TGTGCCAGCAGCCAAAACGCCGGGGTGGCCTACGAGCAGTACTTC.

V gene TRBV5-1 combines with J gene TRBJ2-5; weak D call: TRBD2 (6 bases). Trimming left V 7 bases short and J 2 bases short, with 15 bases between. This CDR3 is built from 14 residues. CDR1 is SGHRS, CDR2 YFSETQ, per germline. The CDR3 loop reads CASEGGGSQETQYF. The CDR3 DNA is TGCGCCAGCGAAGGAGGAGGGTCACAAGAGACCCAGTACTTC.

The chain combines TRBV6-1 with TRBJ1-5; weak D call: TRBD1 (5 bases). Germline lookup yields CDR1 MNHNS and CDR2 SASEGT. The CDR3 loop spans 17 amino acids. The V end lost 0 bases, the J end lost 5 bases, and 17 bases lay between the germline ends. The CDR3 spells CASSEALRQGGDQPQHF. CDR3 in DNA: TGTGCCAGCAGTGAAGCGCTTCGGCAGGGAGGAGATCAGCCCCAGCATTTT.

The J gene is TRBJ2-7, the V gene TRBV18, with 7 nucleotides matching TRBD2. Germline assignment: CDR1 KGHSH and CDR2 LQKENI. The trim removed 3 bases at V and 4 bases at J, leaving 12 bases unmatched. The CDR3 has 16 amino acids. CDR3 sequence reads: CASSPRTLADEYEQYF. The CDR3 nucleotides are TGTGCCAGCTCACCTCGTACTCTAGCGGATGAGTACGAGCAGTACTTC.

The chain joins TRBV28 to TRBJ2-7; TRBD2 matches 13 bases. CDR3 size: 16 residues. Germline-derived CDR1 and CDR2 are MDHEN and SYDVKM. J was trimmed by 6 bases and V by 4 bases; bases with no gene match: 9. As DNA, the CDR3 is TGTGCCAGCAGTTCCTGGACTAGCGGGAGCGGGGGCGAGCAGTACTTC. It encodes CASSSWTSGSGGEQYF.

The chain recombines TRBV5-4 with TRBJ1-5, with a weak D call TRBD1 (5 bases). CDR1 is SGHNT and CDR2 is YYREEE in the germline V gene (reference sequence). The CDR3 sequence is 12 residues long. V lost 2 bases, J lost 8 bases, and 8 bases lay in between. Here the CDR3 DNA reads TGTGCCAGCAGCTTCCAGGGTGAGCCCCAGCATTTT. The encoded protein is CASSFQGEPQHF.

This chain uses TRBV28 with TRBJ1-2; the match to TRBD1 covers 7 bases. Looked up from germline, CDR1 is MDHEN and CDR2 is SYDVKM. V shed 5 bases, J shed 6 bases, and the junction held 18 bases outside the gene matches. The length of the CDR3 is 17 residues. CDR3 nucleotide sequence: TGTGCCAGCAGTACCCACCGGGACAGCCGGAATGACGATGGCTACACCTTC. Its protein is CASSTHRDSRNDDGYTF.

The rearrangement uses TRBV20-1 and TRBJ1-1; D is undetermined. Germline V CDR1 and CDR2: DFQATT, SNEGSKA (reference sequence). V lost 5 bases, J lost 7 bases, and 11 bases lay in between. This CDR3 has 11 amino acids. CDR3 nucleotide sequence: TGCAGTGCTCTCTCGCGTATTGAAGCTTTCTTT. It translates to CSALSRIEAFF.